This passage covers 27 T cell receptor beta chains from one sample sequenced in a study of technical replicates of blood from a handful of donors. This table comes from immunoSEQ multiplex PCR, and its TCRdb copy is limited to in-frame clones, with some not included. The repertoire holds 55,000 to 75,000 clones, with over 85% as singletons. Input material: PBMCs. The receptor source for this set is a human donor in good health. Some clones in this sample may be carry-over from other donors' samples.

This chain links TRBV2 with TRBJ1-6, with a weak D call TRBD1 (6 bases). Germline assignment: CDR1 SNHLY and CDR2 FYNNEI. CDR3 length: 16 amino acids. The V gene lost 3 bases and the J gene lost 6 bases, with 15 bases spanning the gap. The CDR3 sequence is CASSDGGAQGNSPLHF. In DNA form, the CDR3 reads TGTGCCAGCAGTGACGGGGGGGCGCAGGGTAATTCACCCCTCCACTTT. Using reference TRBV2 and TRBJ1-6 for the parts outside the CDR3, the full variable domain is EPEVTQTPSHQVTQMGQEVILRCVPISNHLYFYWYRQILGQKVEFLVSFYNNEISEKSEIFDDQFSVERPDGSNFTLKIRSTKLEDSAMYFCASSDGGAQGNSPLHFGNGTRLTVT.

This clone was counted a single time. V gene TRBV5-6 combines with J gene TRBJ1-1; D unresolved. The germline CDR1 and CDR2 sequences are SGHDT and YYEEEE. Trimming shortened V by 4 bases and J by 4 bases, and 17 bases separated the two germline ends. The length of the CDR3 is 15 residues. The CDR3, as DNA: TGTGCCAGCAGCCCTACCTGGGTCTCGGGCACTGAAGCTTTCTTT. Translation gives CASSPTWVSGTEAFF.

The chain joins TRBV5-1 to TRBJ1-1, with 7 nucleotides matching TRBD1. Germline assignment: CDR1 SGHRS and CDR2 YFSETQ. Unmatched junction bases numbered 4, after V lost 4 bases and J lost 1 base. The CDR3 covers 14 residues. The CDR3 loop is CASSPGTENTEAFF. In DNA, the CDR3 is TGCGCCAGCAGCCCCGGGACAGAGAACACTGAAGCTTTCTTT. The variable domain in full, completed from reference TRBV5-1 and TRBJ1-1, reads KAGVTQTPRYLIKTRGQQVTLSCSPISGHRSVSWYQQTPGQGLQFLFEYFSETQRNKGNFPGRFSGRQFSNSRSEMNVSTLELGDSALYLCASSPGTENTEAFFGQGTRLTVV.

The V gene is TRBV10-3, the J gene TRBJ2-7; TRBD2 agrees at 15 bases. This CDR3 contains 17 residues. CDR1 is ENHRY and CDR2 is SYGVKD in the germline V gene. V lost 5 bases to trimming and J lost 2 bases; unmatched junction nucleotides: 7. CDR3 coding DNA: TGTGCCATCAGTTCGGGACTAGCGGGAGGTCTCCCCTACGAGCAGTACTTC. Translating gives CAISSGLAGGLPYEQYF.

The chain uses TRBV5-1 and TRBJ2-3; D uncertain. The CDR3 is made up of 13 amino acids. V was cut by 7 bases and J by 2 bases, with 11 bases left in between. The germline V gene encodes CDR1 SGHRS and CDR2 YFSETQ. The CDR3 sequence is CASATSPTDTQYF. Written as DNA, the CDR3 is TGCGCCAGCGCGACTTCACCCACAGATACGCAGTATTTT.

This clone was observed once. The rearrangement uses TRBV30 and TRBJ1-2; D ambiguous. V shed 0 bases and J shed 8 bases, with 13 bases lying between them. The CDR3 has 13 amino acids. Germline lookup yields CDR1 GTSNPN and CDR2 SVGIG (reference sequence). The CDR3 protein is CAWSVLARRGYTF. The CDR3 DNA reads TGTGCCTGGAGTGTACTGGCCCGCAGGGGCTACACCTTC.

V gene TRBV6-6 combines with J gene TRBJ1-2; no definite D call. With 4 bases removed from V and 4 bases from J, the gap between germline ends came to 10 bases. This CDR3 spans 13 amino acids. Germline V gene sequence: CDR1 MNHNY, CDR2 SVGAGI (reference sequence). CDR3 nucleotide sequence: TGTGCCAGCAGTTGGCCGGGTCCCTATGGCTACACCTTC. It is translated as CASSWPGPYGYTF.

The chain recombines TRBV10-3 with TRBJ2-7; TRBD2 agrees at 7 bases. CDR3 size: 13 residues. V was pared by 7 bases and J by 5 bases, with 8 bases of the junction left unmatched. Germline values: CDR1 ENHRY, CDR2 SYGVKD. The CDR3, as DNA: TGTGCCATCACACCCAGGGAGGGTCACGAGCAGTACTTC. Translation gives CAITPREGHEQYF.

In nucleotides, the CDR3 is TGTGCCAGCAGGGGCGGGACAGGGGTTTATCCCTATGGCTACACCTTC. Translation gives CASRGGTGVYPYGYTF. V is TRBV27 and J is TRBJ1-2; 10 nucleotides align to TRBD1. J gave up 4 bases and V 6 bases, and 11 bases lay outside the gene matches. Germline values: CDR1 MNHEY, CDR2 SMNVEV (reference sequence). The CDR3 sequence is 16 residues long.

J is TRBJ1-5 and V is TRBV4-3, with unresolved D. V shed 0 bases and J shed 2 bases, with 2 bases lying between them. CDR3 length: 13 amino acids. Germline V CDR1 and CDR2: LGHNA, YSLEER. The CDR3 reads CASSQDGNQPQHF. DNA of the CDR3: TGCGCCAGCAGCCAAGACGGCAATCAGCCCCAGCATTTT.

The J gene is TRBJ2-5, the V gene TRBV4-1; 16 nucleotides agree with TRBD2. CDR3 length equals 17 residues. Per the germline V gene, CDR1 is MGHRA and CDR2 is YSYEKL. Germline trimming cut 3 bases from V and 5 bases from J; bases unmatched to any gene: 6. The CDR3, as DNA: TGCGCCAGCAGCCACCCGGGACTAGCGGGGGGGCGGGAGACCCAGTACTTC. This codes for CASSHPGLAGGRETQYF.

The CDR3 sequence: CASSSGLAGGPDEQFF. For the CDR3, the DNA is TGCGCCAGCAGCTCGGGACTAGCGGGAGGTCCCGATGAGCAGTTCTTC. This rearrangement joins TRBV5-1 to TRBJ2-1; the match to TRBD2 covers 15 bases. The junction had 6 bases not matched to a gene; V was cut back by 3 bases and J by 8 bases. The CDR3 spans 16 residues. The germline gives CDR1 SGHRS, CDR2 YFSETQ.

The chain has TRBV2 and TRBJ2-1; 11 bases agree with TRBD2. From germline, CDR1 is SNHLY and CDR2 FYNNEI. The J segment lost 8 bases and the V segment lost 11 bases, leaving 11 bases of the junction unmatched. The CDR3 has 14 amino acids. This CDR3 reads CAGSRLAGRDEQFF. In nucleotides, the CDR3 is TGTGCCGGAAGCAGACTAGCGGGGAGGGATGAGCAGTTCTTC.

The V and J genes are TRBV29-1 and TRBJ1-2; 8 bases are shared with TRBD1. Germline values: CDR1 SQVTM, CDR2 ANQGSEA. There are 16 residues in the CDR3. The V and J ends lost 1 base and 2 bases, in that order; junction bases with no gene match: 9. CDR3 sequence reads: CSVEGVKRTGNYGYTF. The CDR3 DNA follows: TGCAGCGTTGAAGGGGTCAAGAGGACAGGGAACTATGGCTACACCTTC.

The chain links TRBV18 to TRBJ2-5; 9 nucleotides match TRBD1. The CDR3 has 15 residues. Germline trimming cut 2 bases from V and 4 bases from J; bases unmatched to any gene: 5. Germline CDR1 is KGHSH and CDR2 is LQKENI. Here the CDR3 reads CASSPTGGAGETQYF. In DNA, the CDR3 is TGTGCCAGCTCACCAACAGGGGGCGCGGGAGAGACCCAGTACTTC. Filled out from reference TRBV18 and TRBJ2-5, the complete variable domain reads NAGVMQNPRHLVRRRGQEARLRCSPMKGHSHVYWYRQLPEEGLKFMVYLQKENIIDESGMPKERFSAEFPKEGPSILRIQQVVRGDSAAYFCASSPTGGAGETQYFGPGTRLLVL.

This clone was observed once. The same CDR3 is also encoded by other DNA sequences in this sample. The genes are TRBV4-2 and TRBJ1-5; a possible D gene is TRBD1 (5 bases). This CDR3 is built from 13 residues. Germline values: CDR1 LGHNA, CDR2 YNFKEQ. V was shortened by 1 base and J by 7 bases, with 8 bases between the two germline ends. As DNA, the CDR3 is TGTGCCAGCAGCCAAGGGGGCGGACAGCCCCAGCATTTT. Residues: CASSQGGGQPQHF.

The V call is TRBV7-3, the J call TRBJ1-2; 10 bases are a match to TRBD1. The germline V gene has CDR1 SGHTA and CDR2 FQGTGA. The V segment lost 5 bases and the J segment 2 bases; nucleotides outside the gene matches: 2. This CDR3 is built from 14 residues. The CDR3 protein is CASSPGQGNYGYTF. The CDR3 nucleotides read TGTGCCAGCAGCCCGGGACAGGGGAACTATGGCTACACCTTC.

The CDR3 nucleotides read TGTGCCAGCAGAAGGACAGGGTCGGGGGAGCAGTTCTTC. As protein: CASRRTGSGEQFF. The chain joins TRBV6-4 to TRBJ2-1; 8 nucleotides agree with TRBD1. The trim removed 6 bases at V and 10 bases at J, leaving 8 bases unmatched. CDR1 is MRHNA and CDR2 is SNTAGT in the germline V gene. This CDR3 contains 13 residues.

The CDR3 sequence is CASSIGWNEQFF. CDR3 DNA sequence: TGTGCCAGTAGTATCGGGTGGAATGAGCAGTTCTTC. The chain links TRBV19 to TRBJ2-1; D unresolved. Germline loops: CDR1 LNHDA, CDR2 SQIVND (reference sequence). The V end was cut by 3 bases, the J end by 7 bases, with 7 bases between. The CDR3 runs 12 residues.

Notes on this clone: The germline gene is not matched at one end of the junction; a read error may be the cause. V is TRBV6-5 and J is TRBJ2-4, with 11 bases identical to TRBD2. The CDR3 extends over 14 amino acids. Germline lookup yields CDR1 MNHEY and CDR2 SVGAGI. DNA of the CDR3: TGTGCCAGCAGTGTCAAGACTAGCGGGAACAATCAGTACTTC. Translation gives CASSVKTSGNNQYF.

J is TRBJ2-7 and V is TRBV5-4, with D possibly matching TRBD1 (6 bases). Trimming pared 7 bases from V and 5 bases from J, leaving 10 bases between. CDR1 is SGHNT, CDR2 YYREEE, per germline (reference sequence). CDR3 size: 11 residues. The chain's CDR3 is CASGNRDEQYF. Here the CDR3 DNA reads TGTGCCAGCGGTAACAGGGACGAGCAGTACTTC.

CDR3 in DNA: TGTGCCAGCAGCCCGAGGGGTCTAGCGGGGGACCGGGTGCAGTACTTC. It specifies CASSPRGLAGDRVQYF. The genes are TRBV7-8 and TRBJ2-7; 10 bases agree with TRBD2. CDR3 length equals 16 residues. V lost 5 bases to trimming and J lost 9 bases; unmatched junction nucleotides: 16. The V gene's germline CDR1 is SGHVS and CDR2 FQNEAQ.

V usage is TRBV11-3 and J usage is TRBJ2-1; D possibly corresponds to TRBD1 (6 bases). The V end lost 5 bases, the J end lost 5 bases, and 16 bases lay between the germline ends. This CDR3 is built from 15 residues. Looked up from germline, CDR1 is SGHNT and CDR2 is YENEEA. The CDR3 DNA follows: TGTGCCAGCAGCCCGAGGGGGATCGGCAACAATGAGCAGTTCTTC. The encoded protein is CASSPRGIGNNEQFF.

The rearrangement links TRBV15 to TRBJ2-3; the D gene is possibly TRBD1 (6 bases). Trimming shortened V by 0 bases and J by 4 bases, and 11 bases separated the two germline ends. The germline V gene has CDR1 LNHNV and CDR2 YYDKDF (reference sequence). This CDR3 is 15 amino acids long. CDR3 residues: CATSRDSGGPDTQYF. In nucleotides, the CDR3 is TGTGCCACCAGCAGAGATTCTGGGGGCCCAGATACGCAGTATTTT.

The gene calls are TRBV7-2 and TRBJ1-2, with D tentatively TRBD1 (6 bases). The CDR3 is 14 residues long. Trimming removed 4 bases at V and 1 base at J, with 10 bases between. Germline V gene sequence: CDR1 SGHTA, CDR2 FQGNSA. CDR3 amino acids: CASSSDRSNYGYTF. The CDR3 bases are TGTGCCAGCAGCTCAGACAGGAGTAACTATGGCTACACCTTC. Full variable domain (outside the CDR3, taken from reference TRBV7-2 and TRBJ1-2): GAGVSQSPSNKVTEKGKDVELRCDPISGHTALYWYRQSLGQGLEFLIYFQGNSAPDKSGLPSDRFSAERTGGSVSTLTIQRTQQEDSAVYLCASSSDRSNYGYTFGSGTRLTVV.

This clone came up once. The gene calls are TRBV4-1 and TRBJ2-1, with TRBD1 identical over 7 bases. V lost 0 bases to trimming and J lost 5 bases; unmatched junction nucleotides: 4. There are 15 residues in the CDR3. The germline CDR1 and CDR2 sequences are MGHRA and YSYEKL. CDR3 protein: CASSQEGGGHNEQFF. The CDR3 coding sequence is TGCGCCAGCAGCCAAGAAGGGGGCGGCCACAATGAGCAGTTCTTC.

This clone was found once. J is TRBJ2-7 and V is TRBV29-1; a possible D gene is TRBD2 (6 bases). CDR3 length equals 14 residues. Trimming removed 5 bases from V and 5 bases from J, with 19 bases in between. Germline-derived CDR1 and CDR2 are SQVTM and ANQGSEA. The CDR3 is CSVLGGWGFDEQYF. Here the CDR3 DNA reads TGCAGCGTTCTGGGGGGATGGGGGTTCGACGAGCAGTACTTC.